Listed below are T cell receptor beta chains from one sample, sequenced in a study of blood T cell repertoires in COVID-19. The repertoire was sequenced with immunoSEQ multiplex PCR; TCRdb's copy has only in-frame clones and lacks some. The sample holds 360,000 or so clones, approximately 84% seen once. Material: PBMCs or T cells enriched from blood (not recorded which). Receptors originate from a woman aged 25-40 years who had recovered from COVID-19. The CDR3 runs from the conserved cysteine through the conserved F or W. Fields, in order: clone size, CDR3 length, J gene, V gene, D gene, CDR3 protein, CDR3 DNA. The D gene is left open where the match is weak. Rows give clone size only sometimes, using once, few, many, or a class for an expanded clone.

clone_size: -; cdr3_length: 13; j_call: TRBJ1-3; v_call: TRBV7-2; d_call: -; cdr3_aa: CASSRTTGNTIYF; cdr3_nt: TGTGCCAGCAGCCGGACTACTGGAAACACCATATATTTT
clone_size: -; cdr3_length: 14; j_call: TRBJ2-7; v_call: TRBV11-2; d_call: -; cdr3_aa: CASSLDHTPPEQYF; cdr3_nt: TGTGCCAGCAGCTTAGATCATACACCCCCCGAGCAGTACTTC
clone_size: few; cdr3_length: 17; j_call: TRBJ1-2; v_call: TRBV9; d_call: -; cdr3_aa: CASSVVTEPELGLGYTF; cdr3_nt: TGTGCCAGCAGCGTAGTGACAGAACCTGAGCTTGGCTTGGGCTACACCTTC
clone_size: -; cdr3_length: 14; j_call: TRBJ2-3; v_call: TRBV7-8; d_call: -; cdr3_aa: CASSPRTGTDTQYF; cdr3_nt: TGTGCCAGCAGCCCCCGGACAGGCACAGATACGCAGTATTTT
clone_size: -; cdr3_length: 12; j_call: TRBJ1-1; v_call: TRBV19; d_call: -; cdr3_aa: CASSRLDTDAFF; cdr3_nt: TGTGCCAGCAGCCGACTCGATACCGATGCTTTCTTT
clone_size: -; cdr3_length: 16; j_call: TRBJ1-5; v_call: TRBV7-2; d_call: TRBD1; cdr3_aa: CASRGDSGTGNQPQHF; cdr3_nt: TGTGCCAGCAGGGGGGACTCTGGGACAGGCAATCAGCCCCAGCATTTT
clone_size: -; cdr3_length: 16; j_call: TRBJ1-2; v_call: TRBV9; d_call: -; cdr3_aa: CASSLGGTVGYYGYTF; cdr3_nt: TGTGCCAGCAGCCTGGGGGGGACGGTGGGTTACTATGGCTACACCTTC
clone_size: -; cdr3_length: 14; j_call: TRBJ2-7; v_call: TRBV27; d_call: TRBD2; cdr3_aa: CASSLDSGAYEQYF; cdr3_nt: TGTGCCAGCAGTCTGGATAGCGGGGCTTACGAGCAGTACTTC
clone_size: few; cdr3_length: 15; j_call: TRBJ1-5; v_call: TRBV28; d_call: TRBD1; cdr3_aa: CASRRQGARNQPQHF; cdr3_nt: TGTGCCAGCAGACGGCAGGGGGCTCGCAATCAGCCCCAGCATTTT
clone_size: -; cdr3_length: 14; j_call: TRBJ1-3; v_call: TRBV5-1; d_call: -; cdr3_aa: CASSLAGLGNTIYF; cdr3_nt: TGCGCCAGCAGCCTTGCAGGGCTCGGAAACACCATATATTTT
clone_size: -; cdr3_length: 16; j_call: TRBJ1-6; v_call: TRBV28; d_call: -; cdr3_aa: CASSLGGVMDLGPLHF; cdr3_nt: TGTGCCAGCAGTTTGGGGGGAGTGATGGACTTGGGGCCCCTCCACTTT
clone_size: -; cdr3_length: 15; j_call: TRBJ2-5; v_call: TRBV28; d_call: TRBD2; cdr3_aa: CASSDGLAGRETQYF; cdr3_nt: TGTGCCAGCAGCGACGGACTAGCGGGAAGGGAGACCCAGTACTTC
clone_size: -; cdr3_length: 12; j_call: TRBJ1-1; v_call: TRBV19; d_call: -; cdr3_aa: CAASSYGTEAFF; cdr3_nt: TGTGCCGCCAGTAGTTACGGGACTGAAGCTTTCTTT
clone_size: -; cdr3_length: 15; j_call: TRBJ1-1; v_call: TRBV6-5; d_call: -; cdr3_aa: CASSYGGAGDTEAFF; cdr3_nt: TGTGCCAGCAGTTACGGCGGGGCCGGGGACACTGAAGCTTTCTTT
clone_size: once; cdr3_length: 17; j_call: TRBJ1-4; v_call: TRBV10-3; d_call: -; cdr3_aa: CAISESRTAGANEKLFF; cdr3_nt: TGTGCCATCAGTGAGTCAAGGACGGCGGGAGCTAATGAAAAACTGTTTTTT
clone_size: once; cdr3_length: 13; j_call: TRBJ1-2; v_call: TRBV19; d_call: -; cdr3_aa: CASTPDSYYGYTF; cdr3_nt: TGTGCCAGTACCCCGGACAGTTACTATGGCTACACCTTC
clone_size: -; cdr3_length: 14; j_call: TRBJ1-6; v_call: TRBV5-1; d_call: TRBD1; cdr3_aa: CASSSDRVNSPLHF; cdr3_nt: TGCGCCAGCAGCTCGGACAGGGTTAATTCACCCCTCCACTTT
clone_size: -; cdr3_length: 18; j_call: TRBJ2-3; v_call: TRBV4-2; d_call: TRBD2; cdr3_aa: CASSNQLSLSGVGDTQYF; cdr3_nt: TGTGCCAGCAGCAACCAACTGTCTCTTAGCGGGGTGGGAGATACGCAGTATTTT
clone_size: -; cdr3_length: 17; j_call: TRBJ1-6; v_call: TRBV9; d_call: -; cdr3_aa: CASSVGSGPSYNSPLHF; cdr3_nt: TGTGCCAGCAGCGTAGGGTCAGGTCCCTCCTATAATTCACCCCTCCACTTT
clone_size: few; cdr3_length: 16; j_call: TRBJ2-1; v_call: TRBV9; d_call: TRBD2; cdr3_aa: CASSTQTSGGTHEQFF; cdr3_nt: TGTGCCAGCAGCACACAGACTAGCGGGGGGACTCATGAGCAGTTCTTC
clone_size: -; cdr3_length: 13; j_call: TRBJ2-6; v_call: TRBV6-5; d_call: -; cdr3_aa: CATTSSGANVLTF; cdr3_nt: TGTGCCACCACAAGCTCTGGGGCCAACGTCCTGACTTTC
clone_size: -; cdr3_length: 19; j_call: TRBJ1-2; v_call: TRBV6-2/TRBV6-3; d_call: -; cdr3_aa: CASSYMLPEGTSIGYGYTF; cdr3_nt: TGTGCCAGCAGTTACATGCTTCCCGAGGGGACATCGATTGGATACGGCTACACCTTC
clone_size: -; cdr3_length: 11; j_call: TRBJ1-2; v_call: TRBV24-1; d_call: TRBD1; cdr3_aa: CATSDTGGGTF; cdr3_nt: TGTGCCACCAGTGATACAGGGGGGGGCACCTTC
clone_size: -; cdr3_length: 15; j_call: TRBJ2-1; v_call: TRBV11-1; d_call: -; cdr3_aa: CASSLGLSSYNEQFF; cdr3_nt: TGTGCCAGCAGCTTAGGACTCAGCTCCTACAATGAGCAGTTCTTC
clone_size: once; cdr3_length: 15; j_call: TRBJ1-4; v_call: TRBV5-6; d_call: TRBD1; cdr3_aa: CASSLMDRAHEKLFF; cdr3_nt: TGTGCCAGCAGCTTGATGGACAGGGCCCATGAAAAACTGTTTTTT
clone_size: -; cdr3_length: 16; j_call: TRBJ1-4; v_call: TRBV5-5; d_call: TRBD1; cdr3_aa: CASSLGNRGRNEKLFF; cdr3_nt: TGTGCCAGCAGCTTGGGCAACAGGGGGCGAAATGAAAAACTGTTTTTT
clone_size: -; cdr3_length: 18; j_call: TRBJ2-4; v_call: TRBV9; d_call: TRBD1; cdr3_aa: CASSGPKARQGGRDIQYF; cdr3_nt: TGTGCCAGCAGCGGACCCAAAGCTAGACAGGGCGGTCGGGACATTCAGTACTTC
clone_size: -; cdr3_length: 17; j_call: TRBJ2-3; v_call: TRBV11-2; d_call: -; cdr3_aa: CASSLGEAPLSTDTQYF; cdr3_nt: TGTGCCAGCAGCTTGGGAGAAGCACCTTTGAGCACAGATACGCAGTATTTT
clone_size: -; cdr3_length: 15; j_call: TRBJ2-1; v_call: TRBV4-2; d_call: TRBD2; cdr3_aa: CASSLRLAGNNEQFF; cdr3_nt: TGTGCCAGCAGCCTGAGACTAGCGGGTAACAATGAGCAGTTCTTC
clone_size: -; cdr3_length: 15; j_call: TRBJ1-2; v_call: TRBV25-1; d_call: TRBD1; cdr3_aa: CASSDPGQGDYGYTF; cdr3_nt: TGTGCCAGCAGTGACCCCGGACAGGGAGACTATGGCTACACCTTC
clone_size: -; cdr3_length: 16; j_call: TRBJ1-5; v_call: TRBV18; d_call: TRBD1; cdr3_aa: CASSPSQGALSQPQHF; cdr3_nt: TGTGCCAGCTCACCAAGTCAGGGGGCTCTCTCTCAGCCCCAGCATTTT
clone_size: few; cdr3_length: 12; j_call: TRBJ2-1; v_call: TRBV11-2; d_call: -; cdr3_aa: CASRPGSGEQFF; cdr3_nt: TGTGCCAGCAGACCAGGGTCGGGTGAGCAGTTCTTC
clone_size: -; cdr3_length: 16; j_call: TRBJ2-7; v_call: TRBV28; d_call: TRBD2; cdr3_aa: CASSIGGADQYYEQYF; cdr3_nt: TGTGCCAGCAGTATCGGGGGGGCAGATCAATACTACGAGCAGTACTTC
clone_size: -; cdr3_length: 15; j_call: TRBJ2-1; v_call: TRBV2; d_call: TRBD2; cdr3_aa: CASSMTGLAWNEQFF; cdr3_nt: TGTGCCAGCAGTATGACGGGACTAGCCTGGAATGAGCAGTTCTTC
clone_size: -; cdr3_length: 15; j_call: TRBJ1-2; v_call: TRBV5-5; d_call: -; cdr3_aa: CASSLNYGGASGYTF; cdr3_nt: TGTGCCAGCAGCTTAAACTACGGGGGGGCCTCGGGCTACACCTTC
clone_size: -; cdr3_length: 15; j_call: TRBJ1-6; v_call: TRBV28; d_call: -; cdr3_aa: CASSEVAGNNSPLHF; cdr3_nt: TGTGCCAGCAGCGAAGTGGCAGGGAACAATTCACCCCTCCACTTT
clone_size: -; cdr3_length: 14; j_call: TRBJ2-6; v_call: TRBV7-9; d_call: -; cdr3_aa: CASSLNTGANVLTF; cdr3_nt: TGTGCCAGCAGCTTAAATACTGGGGCCAACGTCCTGACTTTC
clone_size: -; cdr3_length: 14; j_call: TRBJ1-5; v_call: TRBV10-3; d_call: -; cdr3_aa: CAIGKDSSGQPQHF; cdr3_nt: TGTGCCATCGGAAAGGACAGCTCGGGGCAGCCCCAGCATTTT
clone_size: -; cdr3_length: 14; j_call: TRBJ2-5; v_call: TRBV7-9; d_call: -; cdr3_aa: CASSLGSTQETQYF; cdr3_nt: TGTGCCAGCAGCTTGGGCAGCACCCAAGAGACCCAGTACTTC
clone_size: -; cdr3_length: 15; j_call: TRBJ2-2; v_call: TRBV4-2; d_call: TRBD1; cdr3_aa: CASSGQGARTGELFF; cdr3_nt: TGTGCCAGCAGTGGACAGGGGGCGCGCACCGGGGAGCTGTTTTTT
clone_size: -; cdr3_length: 15; j_call: TRBJ1-5; v_call: TRBV6-5; d_call: -; cdr3_aa: CASSSRQVGSQPQHF; cdr3_nt: TGTGCCAGCAGTTCACGACAGGTGGGGAGTCAGCCCCAGCATTTT
clone_size: -; cdr3_length: 15; j_call: TRBJ2-7; v_call: TRBV7-9; d_call: TRBD2; cdr3_aa: CASSLVAGGTYEQYF; cdr3_nt: TGTGCCAGCAGCTTAGTCGCGGGAGGGACCTACGAGCAGTACTTC
clone_size: -; cdr3_length: 16; j_call: TRBJ2-2; v_call: TRBV18; d_call: TRBD1; cdr3_aa: CASSSIEDRGTGELFF; cdr3_nt: TGTGCCAGCTCATCGATAGAGGACAGGGGTACCGGGGAGCTGTTTTTT
clone_size: -; cdr3_length: 14; j_call: TRBJ2-7; v_call: TRBV2; d_call: -; cdr3_aa: CASTLRGGSYEQYF; cdr3_nt: TGTGCCAGCACCCTGAGGGGGGGCTCCTACGAGCAGTACTTC
clone_size: -; cdr3_length: 13; j_call: TRBJ1-1; v_call: TRBV12-3/TRBV12-4; d_call: -; cdr3_aa: CASSSQVNTEAFF; cdr3_nt: TGTGCCAGCAGTTCACAGGTGAACACTGAAGCTTTCTTT
clone_size: -; cdr3_length: 15; j_call: TRBJ2-3; v_call: TRBV5-1; d_call: -; cdr3_aa: CASSSQRAGTDTQYF; cdr3_nt: TGCGCCAGCAGCTCCCAGCGGGCGGGCACAGATACGCAGTATTTT
clone_size: few; cdr3_length: 16; j_call: TRBJ2-7; v_call: TRBV3-1/TRBV3-2; d_call: -; cdr3_aa: CASSYSNRVLMNEQYF; cdr3_nt: TGTGCCAGCAGCTACAGCAACAGGGTTTTGATGAACGAGCAGTACTTC
clone_size: -; cdr3_length: 15; j_call: TRBJ2-2; v_call: TRBV4-2; d_call: TRBD1; cdr3_aa: CASSQPTGTGGELFF; cdr3_nt: TGTGCCAGCAGCCAACCGACAGGGACGGGCGGGGAGCTGTTTTTT
clone_size: -; cdr3_length: 15; j_call: TRBJ1-5; v_call: TRBV2; d_call: -; cdr3_aa: CASSERGYSNQPQHF; cdr3_nt: TGTGCCAGCAGTGAGCGGGGGTATAGCAATCAGCCCCAGCATTTT
clone_size: -; cdr3_length: 15; j_call: TRBJ2-2; v_call: TRBV28; d_call: TRBD2; cdr3_aa: CASSASGGVPGELFF; cdr3_nt: TGTGCCAGCAGTGCTAGCGGGGGGGTTCCCGGGGAGCTGTTTTTT
clone_size: -; cdr3_length: 17; j_call: TRBJ2-3; v_call: TRBV4-1; d_call: TRBD2; cdr3_aa: CASSQDGWTRVLDTQYF; cdr3_nt: TGCGCCAGCAGCCAAGATGGGTGGACTAGGGTTTTGGATACGCAGTATTTT
clone_size: -; cdr3_length: 15; j_call: TRBJ1-5; v_call: TRBV7-2; d_call: -; cdr3_aa: CASSLVAGPNQPQHF; cdr3_nt: TGTGCCAGCAGCTTAGTGGCAGGGCCCAATCAGCCCCAGCATTTT
clone_size: -; cdr3_length: 14; j_call: TRBJ1-4; v_call: TRBV11-3; d_call: -; cdr3_aa: CASSLGGPNEKLFF; cdr3_nt: TGTGCCAGCAGCTTAGGAGGTCCGAATGAAAAACTGTTTTTT
clone_size: -; cdr3_length: 13; j_call: TRBJ2-7; v_call: TRBV14; d_call: TRBD1; cdr3_aa: CASSTTGGYEQYF; cdr3_nt: TGTGCCAGCAGCACTACAGGGGGATACGAGCAGTACTTC